This T cell receptor (beta chain) emerged from a study of blood T cell repertoires in COVID-19. Study-level background: There were acute and convalescent COVID-19 samples, and they came from the United States, Italy and Spain. T cells, B-cell-depleted T cells, or PBMCs provided the cDNA or gDNA that served as material.

Germline lookup yields CDR1 SGHTA and CDR2 FQGNSA. With 6 bases removed from V and 2 bases from J, the gap between germline ends came to 10 bases. This CDR3 is built from 13 residues. Original analysis: It was from reference gene primer amplification that nucleated cell counts were estimated. TCRdb's copy holds only in-frame clones and misses some; the assay was immunoSEQ multiplex PCR. That table supplies the V and J calls and clone size; D and trimming were determined from the DNA. The sample contains 60,000 to 70,000 clones, roughly nine tenths of which appear only once. The material sequenced was peripheral blood. This clonotype was sampled from a human donor in a cohort sampled during active COVID-19. This chain joins TRBV7-2 and TRBJ1-2; D is unresolved. The DNA for the CDR3 is TGTGCCAGCAGTAGAAGACAAAACTATGGCTACACCTTC. As protein: CASSRRQNYGYTF.